The 7 T cell receptor beta chains presented below share a single source sample, sequenced in a study of early T cells in non-severe SARS-CoV-2 infection. Each CDR3 protein is one row after TCRdb ran MiXCR on the 5' RACE reads. The data contain tens of thousands of distinct CDR3 sequences, more than 8.5% of them singletons. Material for sequencing was whole blood. These receptors were obtained from an adult who was a healthcare worker with PCR-confirmed SARS-CoV-2 infection or an uninfected control (not recorded which).

J is TRBJ1-1 and V is TRBV9; TRBD1 is a possible D gene (5 bases). V lost 0 bases to trimming and J lost 3 bases, with 6 bases between them. The CDR3 sequence is 13 residues long. Germline CDR1 SGDLS, CDR2 YYNGEE. The CDR3 bases are TGTGCCAGCAGCGTAGGAGGGGACACTGAAGCTTTCTTT. Translation: CASSVGGDTEAFF.

In this sample, this clonotype turned up many times. The CDR3 protein is CAISLTGGSGFGYTF. As DNA, the CDR3 is TGTGCCATCAGTTTAACAGGGGGGTCGGGATTCGGCTACACCTTC. This sequence joins TRBV10-3 and TRBJ1-2; 8 bases are a match to TRBD1. J gave up 8 bases and V 5 bases, and 13 bases lay outside the gene matches. This CDR3 region has 15 residues. Per the germline V gene, CDR1 is ENHRY and CDR2 is SYGVKD.

This clonotype was detected ten times or more. This chain joins TRBV18 and TRBJ2-7, with D perhaps matching TRBD1 (5 bases). Germline values: CDR1 KGHSH, CDR2 LQKENI. The CDR3 sequence is 15 residues long. Trimming took 6 bases from V and 0 from J, leaving 15 bases between them. The CDR3 reads CASSPTAWSSYEQYF. DNA of the CDR3: TGTGCCAGCTCCCCGACAGCGTGGAGCTCCTACGAGCAGTACTTC.

Ten or more counts support this clonotype. The chain employs TRBV20-1 and TRBJ2-1, with D tentatively TRBD1 or TRBD2 (5 bases each). CDR1 is DFQATT, CDR2 SNEGSKA, per germline (reference sequence). V shed 6 bases and J shed 10 bases, with 16 bases lying between them. The CDR3 has 12 residues. The DNA for the CDR3 is TGCAGTGCCGAGGGTACCGGGACCGAGCAGTTCTTC. Translating gives CSAEGTGTEQFF.

This clonotype was counted only a few times. The chain combines TRBV20-1 with TRBJ2-3; TRBD2 aligns across 8 bases. Germline values: CDR1 DFQATT, CDR2 SNEGSKA (reference sequence). Unmatched junction bases numbered 4, after V lost 2 bases and J lost 0 bases. The CDR3 consists of 15 residues. CDR3: CSARWIAGSTDTQYF. DNA for the CDR3: TGCAGTGCTAGATGGATAGCGGGAAGCACAGATACGCAGTATTTT.

This clonotype came up many times. V and J are TRBV7-2 and TRBJ1-1, with TRBD1 matching over 7 bases. This CDR3 is 14 amino acids long. The V and J ends lost 5 bases and 5 bases, in that order; junction bases with no gene match: 8. Germline assignment: CDR1 SGHTA and CDR2 FQGNSA. CDR3 coding DNA: TGTGCCAGCAGCCGACAGGGTATGAGGACTGAAGCTTTCTTT. It codes for CASSRQGMRTEAFF.

The chain is built from TRBV12-3 or TRBV12-4 and TRBJ2-2, with TRBD1 matching over 7 bases. J gave up 7 bases and V 7 bases, and 12 bases lay outside the gene matches. The CDR3 runs 15 residues. The CDR3 here is CASTLGSTGVGELFF. The CDR3 coding sequence is TGTGCCAGCACCCTAGGGTCTACAGGGGTCGGGGAGCTGTTTTTT.